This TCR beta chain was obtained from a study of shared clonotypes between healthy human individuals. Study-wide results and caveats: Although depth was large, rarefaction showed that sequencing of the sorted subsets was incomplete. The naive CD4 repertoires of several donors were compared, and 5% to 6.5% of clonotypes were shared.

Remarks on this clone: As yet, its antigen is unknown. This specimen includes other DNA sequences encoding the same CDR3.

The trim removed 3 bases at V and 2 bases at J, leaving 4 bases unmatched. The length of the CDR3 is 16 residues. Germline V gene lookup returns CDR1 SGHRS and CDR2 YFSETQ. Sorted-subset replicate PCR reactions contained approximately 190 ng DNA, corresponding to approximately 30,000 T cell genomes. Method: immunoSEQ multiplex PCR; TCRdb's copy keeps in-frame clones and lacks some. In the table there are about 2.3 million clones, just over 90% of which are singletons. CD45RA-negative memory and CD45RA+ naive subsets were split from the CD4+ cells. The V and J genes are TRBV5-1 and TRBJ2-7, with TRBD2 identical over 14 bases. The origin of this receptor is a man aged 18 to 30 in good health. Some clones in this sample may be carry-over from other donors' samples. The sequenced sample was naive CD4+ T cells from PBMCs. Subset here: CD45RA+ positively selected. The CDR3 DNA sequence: TGCGCCAGCAGCTCTGGACTAGCGGGAGGCCCCTACGAGCAGTACTTC. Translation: CASSSGLAGGPYEQYF.